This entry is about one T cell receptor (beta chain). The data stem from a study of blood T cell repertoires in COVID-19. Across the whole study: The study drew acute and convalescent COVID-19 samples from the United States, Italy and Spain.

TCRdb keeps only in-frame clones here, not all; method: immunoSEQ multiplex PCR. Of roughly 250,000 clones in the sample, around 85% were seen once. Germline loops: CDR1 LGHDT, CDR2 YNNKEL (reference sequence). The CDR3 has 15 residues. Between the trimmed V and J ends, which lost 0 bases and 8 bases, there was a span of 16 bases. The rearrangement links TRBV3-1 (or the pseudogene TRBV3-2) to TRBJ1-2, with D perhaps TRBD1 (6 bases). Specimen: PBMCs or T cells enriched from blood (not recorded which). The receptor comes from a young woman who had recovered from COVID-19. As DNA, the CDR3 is TGTGCCAGCAGCCAAGATCCCCAGGGGATTTTGGGCTACACCTTC. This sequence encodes CASSQDPQGILGYTF.